The source of this T cell receptor beta chain is a study of T cells in Graves' hyperthyroidism and ophthalmopathy. Amplification yielded TCR beta CDR3 regions, with RNA transcripts as the source. HTBI primers were used for first-round RT-PCR of the TCR CDR3. In TCRdb, the multiplex PCR reads were re-called with MiXCR into one record per CDR3 protein. The data contain over 300,000 distinct CDR3 sequences, approximately 14% of them seen just once; the ten biggest clones take up 11%. The CDR3 extends over 14 amino acids. Germline loops: CDR1 SGHRS, CDR2 YFSETQ. This clonotype was seen ten or more times. A junction boundary mismatches the germline segment, possibly from a read error.

The specimen sequenced was blood. This sequence joins TRBV5-1 and TRBJ2-3, with D possibly being TRBD2 (5 bases). This TCR came from a woman in her fifties or sixties with Graves' hyperthyroidism. The CDR3 coding sequence is TGTGCCAGCAGCTTGAGCGGAAACACAGATACGCAGTATTTT. It specifies CASSLSGNTDTQYF.